The 9 T cell receptor beta chains below were found in one sample sequenced in a study of T cells in localized non-small cell lung cancer. The table came from immunoSEQ multiplex PCR; TCRdb's copy has only in-frame clones and leaves some out. The sample includes 8,500 to 13,000 clones, approximately 85% seen only once; the top ten take 7.5% to 10%. The material sequenced was peripheral blood, taken before any cancer treatment. Receptor source: a male donor older than 55 with stage III lung adenocarcinoma.

The V gene is TRBV9, the J gene TRBJ2-2; perhaps TRBD2 as D (5 bases). The CDR3 runs 16 residues. Trimming pared 5 bases from V and 5 bases from J, leaving 19 bases between. Germline lookup yields CDR1 SGDLS and CDR2 YYNGEE. This CDR3 is CASSRRLTPGTGELFF. CDR3 nucleotides: TGTGCCAGCAGTCGGAGACTCACACCGGGGACCGGGGAGCTGTTTTTT. Supplemented by reference TRBV9 and TRBJ2-2, the full variable domain reads DSGVTQTPKHLITATGQRVTLRCSPRSGDLSVYWYQQSLDQGLQFLIQYYNGEERAKGNILERFSAQQFPDLHSELNLSSLELGDSALYFCASSRRLTPGTGELFFGEGSRLTVL.

This chain joins TRBV6-1 and TRBJ1-1; no clear D. The CDR3 has 13 amino acids. The V and J ends lost 6 bases and 2 bases respectively, with 10 bases between them. The V gene's germline CDR1 is MNHNS and CDR2 SASEGT. CDR3 amino acids: CASSLDSNTEAFF. The CDR3 DNA follows: TGTGCCAGCAGCCTGGACTCTAACACTGAAGCTTTCTTT.

The CDR3 sequence is CASSSGQPGEKLFF. CDR3 DNA sequence: TGTGCCAGCAGCTCGGGACAGCCGGGCGAAAAACTGTTTTTT. V and J are TRBV7-9 and TRBJ1-4; 7 nucleotides match TRBD1. The CDR3 runs 14 residues. J was trimmed by 8 bases and V by 4 bases; bases with no gene match: 7. The germline V gene encodes CDR1 SEHNR and CDR2 FQNEAQ (reference sequence).

The chain recombines TRBV6-5 with TRBJ1-1; possibly TRBD1 for D (5 bases). Germline V gene lookup returns CDR1 MNHEY and CDR2 SVGAGI. The V and J ends lost 4 bases and 5 bases respectively, with 11 bases between them. The CDR3 has 13 amino acids. The CDR3, as DNA: TGTGCCAGCAGTTCGTTTGGGGGAACTGAAGCTTTCTTT. It encodes CASSSFGGTEAFF.

The rearrangement links TRBV28 to TRBJ1-1; D may be TRBD1 (5 bases). Germline assignment: CDR1 MDHEN and CDR2 SYDVKM. The CDR3 loop spans 14 amino acids. Between the trimmed V and J ends, which lost 3 bases and 10 bases, there was a span of 18 bases. The CDR3 sequence is CASSFRRDPGGAFF. For the CDR3, the DNA is TGTGCCAGCAGTTTCCGCCGGGACCCGGGGGGAGCTTTCTTT.

The V call is TRBV7-2, the J call TRBJ2-3, with 12 bases lining up with TRBD2. With 5 bases clipped from V and 4 bases from J, the junction kept 10 bases outside the gene matches. This CDR3 is built from 17 residues. CDR1 SGHTA and CDR2 FQGNSA come from the germline V gene. The CDR3 DNA follows: TGTGCCAGCAGCGCGCGGACTAGCGGGATTAGGGCAGATACGCAGTATTTT. It codes for CASSARTSGIRADTQYF.

V is TRBV6-5 and J is TRBJ2-7; D is undetermined. The ends were cut back, 6 bases at V and 3 bases at J, with 9 bases in the middle. The CDR3 is 12 amino acids. Germline CDR1 reads MNHEY; CDR2 reads SVGAGI. CDR3 sequence reads: CASSLAGYEQYF. In DNA, the CDR3 is TGTGCCAGCAGCCTCGCTGGCTACGAGCAGTACTTC.

This CDR3 is CASSQGTADTQYF. The CDR3 bases are TGCGCCAGCAGCCAGGGGACAGCGGATACGCAGTATTTT. The chain recombines TRBV4-1 with TRBJ2-3; 7 positions match TRBD1. J lost 6 bases, V lost 3 bases, and 3 bases had no gene match. Germline V CDR1 and CDR2: MGHRA, YSYEKL. CDR3 length: 13 residues.

The chain is built from TRBV2 and TRBJ1-5; 7 positions match TRBD1. After removal of 7 bases from V and 4 bases from J, the junction contained 7 bases not matched to a gene. This CDR3 spans 14 amino acids. Germline CDR1 is SNHLY and CDR2 is FYNNEI. The DNA of the CDR3 is TGTGCCAGCACGGGACAGACCCGAAATCAGCCCCAGCATTTT. Translating it yields CASTGQTRNQPQHF.